A single sample gave rise to the 27 T cell receptor beta chains below, sequenced in a study of OX40 agonist ivuxolimab in advanced cancers. Clones were read by immunoSEQ multiplex PCR, and TCRdb kept only the in-frame ones, dropping some. In the table there are approximately 61,000 clones, 89% of which are singletons. Specimen: CD4+ or CD8+ T cells sorted from blood, collected in a trial of the OX40 agonist ivuxolimab. The receptor set was obtained from an adult with an advanced solid tumor such as melanoma, head and neck, liver or kidney cancer.

This chain joins TRBV7-9 and TRBJ2-1; 10 positions agree with TRBD2. In germline, CDR1 is SEHNR, CDR2 FQNEAQ (reference sequence). This CDR3 region has 15 residues. The J segment lost 4 bases and the V segment lost 1 base, leaving 1 base of the junction unmatched. The CDR3 bases are TGTGCCAGCAGCTTAGTACTAGCGGGGTACAATGAGCAGTTCTTC. It specifies CASSLVLAGYNEQFF. Looking up the rest from reference TRBV7-9 and TRBJ2-1 gives the full variable domain: DTGVSQNPRHKITKRGQNVTFRCDPISEHNRLYWYRQTLGQGPEFLTYFQNEAQLEKSRLLSDRFSAERPKGSFSTLEIQRTEQGDSAMYLCASSLVLAGYNEQFFGPGTRLTVL.

The rearrangement links TRBV4-1 to TRBJ2-1; D is ambiguous. Germline lookup yields CDR1 MGHRA and CDR2 YSYEKL. CDR3 size: 13 residues. V gave up 1 base and J gave up 8 bases, with 9 bases separating them. DNA of the CDR3: TGCGCCAGCAGCCAAGGGGCGACCGATGAGCAGTTCTTC. It is translated as CASSQGATDEQFF.

The chain has TRBV28 and TRBJ2-3, with TRBD2 as a possible D gene (5 bases). V was clipped by 5 bases and J by 1 base, with 13 bases between them. The germline gives CDR1 MDHEN, CDR2 SYDVKM. CDR3 length: 15 residues. The CDR3 DNA follows: TGTGCCAGCAGTCCCCGGGAAGGGCGCACAGATACGCAGTATTTT. Its translation: CASSPREGRTDTQYF.

Turning to this clone: Other nucleotide sequences in the sample specify the same CDR3. The J gene is TRBJ2-7, the V gene TRBV7-8; D not resolved. The CDR3 has 11 amino acids. CDR1 is SGHVS and CDR2 is FQNEAQ in the germline V gene. The V end was cut by 3 bases, the J end by 1 base, with 1 base between. The CDR3 spells CASSLSYEQYF. In DNA, the CDR3 is TGTGCCAGCAGCTTGTCCTACGAGCAGTACTTC.

The chain links TRBV19 to TRBJ2-7; D is tentatively TRBD1 or TRBD2 (7 bases each). The CDR3 runs to 15 residues. V dropped 8 bases and J dropped 2 bases, with 19 bases sitting between them. Per germline, CDR1 LNHDA and CDR2 SQIVND (reference sequence). The CDR3 loop is CASGGTAGTTYEQYF. For the CDR3, the DNA is TGTGCCAGTGGGGGGACAGCCGGGACTACCTACGAGCAGTACTTC.

The chain joins TRBV4-3 to TRBJ1-4; D perhaps matches TRBD1 (6 bases). Germline CDR1 and CDR2: LGHNA and YSLEER. The length of the CDR3 is 16 residues. The V end lost 3 bases, the J end lost 0 bases, and 11 bases lay between the germline ends. DNA of the CDR3: TGCGCCAGCAGCCAGGGGACATTAGCAACTAATGAAAAACTGTTTTTT. Encoded protein: CASSQGTLATNEKLFF.

Note on this clone: The same CDR3 is also encoded by other DNA sequences in this sample. The chain recombines TRBV5-1 with TRBJ2-3, with TRBD2 matching 8 bases. CDR1 and CDR2 (germline): SGHRS, YFSETQ. V lost 0 bases to trimming and J lost 4 bases; unmatched junction nucleotides: 4. CDR3 length: 15 amino acids. DNA of the CDR3: TGCGCCAGCAGCTTGGCGGGAGGGCCAGCAGATACGCAGTATTTT. This encodes CASSLAGGPADTQYF.

The CDR3 DNA reads as TGTGCCAGCAGTTTTTCTGGCGGGGTCTCCTACGAGCAGTACTTC. It yields the protein CASSFSGGVSYEQYF. The chain couples TRBV28 to TRBJ2-7; maybe TRBD2 (6 bases). Trimming removed 3 bases from V and 0 bases from J, with 12 bases in between. CDR3 length: 15 amino acids. Germline assignment: CDR1 MDHEN and CDR2 SYDVKM.

As DNA, the CDR3 is TGTGCCAGCAGCTTAGGGTATTCACCCCTCCACTTT. Protein: CASSLGYSPLHF. This rearrangement joins TRBV7-9 to TRBJ1-6, with unresolved D. Germline lookup yields CDR1 SEHNR and CDR2 FQNEAQ (reference sequence). The CDR3 sequence is 12 residues long. Trimming took 1 base from V and 8 from J, leaving 3 bases between them.

This clone was counted only a few times. This rearrangement joins TRBV7-9 to TRBJ2-5, with 8 bases matching TRBD1. J was trimmed by 2 bases and V by 5 bases; bases with no gene match: 10. The CDR3 sequence is 16 residues long. The germline V gene encodes CDR1 SEHNR and CDR2 FQNEAQ (reference sequence). The CDR3 sequence is CASSTRTGSKQETQYF. The CDR3 coding sequence is TGTGCCAGCAGCACCCGGACAGGGTCGAAACAAGAGACCCAGTACTTC.

This clone was found a few times. The CDR3 region is CAITPAGGEQYF. The CDR3 DNA is TGTGCCATCACTCCTGCTGGTGGGGAGCAGTACTTC. V gene TRBV10-3 combines with J gene TRBJ2-7; D gene ambiguous. CDR1 and CDR2 (germline): ENHRY, SYGVKD. CDR3 length: 12 amino acids. The ends were cut back, 7 bases at V and 7 bases at J, with 14 bases in the middle.

The chain combines TRBV4-3 with TRBJ1-1; unclear D gene. Per the germline V gene, CDR1 is LGHNA and CDR2 is YSLEER. V was cut by 0 bases and J by 0 bases, with 8 bases left in between. This CDR3 contains 15 residues. The CDR3 DNA is TGCGCCAGCAGCCAAGAGCTGAGAATGAACACTGAAGCTTTCTTT. Translating gives CASSQELRMNTEAFF.

The sample holds one count of this clone. The rearrangement joins TRBV28 to TRBJ2-6, with 13 bases fitting TRBD2. Per germline, CDR1 MDHEN and CDR2 SYDVKM. The J segment lost 3 bases and the V segment lost 6 bases, leaving 8 bases of the junction unmatched. The CDR3 contains 18 residues. The CDR3 nucleotides read TGTGCCAGCAGCCGGACTAGCGGGAGAATCGGTGGGGCCAACGTCCTGACTTTC. This translates into CASSRTSGRIGGANVLTF.

The V and J genes are TRBV7-9 and TRBJ1-3; no reliable D call. CDR1 is SEHNR and CDR2 is FQNEAQ in the germline V gene (reference sequence). With 5 bases removed from V and 2 bases from J, the gap between germline ends came to 10 bases. The CDR3 has 14 residues. CDR3 protein: CASSPGEPGNTIYF. The DNA for the CDR3 is TGTGCCAGCAGCCCCGGCGAACCTGGAAACACCATATATTTT.

The count of this clone is one. CDR3 region: CASRGTGQQETQYF. The DNA for the CDR3 is TGTGCCAGCCGAGGGACAGGGCAACAAGAGACCCAGTACTTC. V gene TRBV7-9 combines with J gene TRBJ2-5; 9 bases agree with TRBD1. Germline V gives CDR1 SEHNR, CDR2 FQNEAQ (reference sequence). The J segment lost 2 bases and the V segment lost 8 bases, leaving 6 bases of the junction unmatched. CDR3 length equals 14 residues. Combining the CDR3 with reference TRBV7-9 and TRBJ2-5 gives the whole variable domain DTGVSQNPRHKITKRGQNVTFRCDPISEHNRLYWYRQTLGQGPEFLTYFQNEAQLEKSRLLSDRFSAERPKGSFSTLEIQRTEQGDSAMYLCASRGTGQQETQYFGPGTRLLVL.

This chain links TRBV5-1 with TRBJ2-1, with 8 bases aligning to TRBD2. In germline, CDR1 is SGHRS, CDR2 YFSETQ. This CDR3 contains 15 residues. V lost 3 bases and J lost 8; bases outside the gene matches: 10. The CDR3 DNA reads as TGCGCCAGCAGCTCGGCGGGAGGACGCTGGGATGAGCAGTTCTTC. It encodes CASSSAGGRWDEQFF.

This sequence joins TRBV28 and TRBJ2-7; D is undetermined. CDR1 is MDHEN and CDR2 is SYDVKM in the germline V gene. The CDR3 sequence is 17 residues long. Trimming pared 3 bases from V and 6 bases from J, leaving 24 bases between. CDR3 nucleotides: TGTGCCAGCAGTTTGGGGTTTCCGCCTCCCCGACCCGGCGAGCAGTACTTC. Its translation is CASSLGFPPPRPGEQYF.

The gene calls are TRBV7-3 and TRBJ2-7, with 10 bases lining up with TRBD2. The CDR3 has 15 residues. V was clipped by 3 bases and J by 3 bases; unmatched bases: 5. Germline V lookup: CDR1 SGHTA, CDR2 FQGTGA. The CDR3 here is CASSFPGLAIYEQYF. CDR3 nucleotides: TGTGCCAGCAGCTTCCCGGGACTAGCGATCTACGAGCAGTACTTC.

The rearrangement links TRBV25-1 to TRBJ2-7; D might be TRBD1 or TRBD2, each matching 5 bases. V was shortened by 6 bases and J by 5 bases, with 17 bases between the two germline ends. CDR1 and CDR2 from the germline V gene are MGHDK and SYGVNS. The CDR3 runs to 14 residues. The chain's CDR3 is CASSEPSQGDEQYF. The CDR3 DNA reads TGTGCCAGCAGCGAACCATCGCAGGGAGACGAGCAGTACTTC.

The V and J genes are TRBV9 and TRBJ1-3; possible D gene TRBD1, 6 bases. CDR1 and CDR2 (germline): SGDLS, YYNGEE. V was shortened by 2 bases and J by 2 bases, with 11 bases between the two germline ends. The CDR3 extends over 15 amino acids. CDR3 DNA sequence: TGTGCCAGCAGCGTTGACAGGATAACTGGAAACACCATATATTTT. Translating gives CASSVDRITGNTIYF.

The chain employs TRBV9 and TRBJ2-3, with D possibly being TRBD2 (6 bases). The CDR3 contains 15 residues. Germline loops: CDR1 SGDLS, CDR2 YYNGEE. The ends were cut back, 2 bases at V and 5 bases at J, with 15 bases in the middle. The CDR3 loop is CASSVSGGAGDTQYF. The CDR3 nucleotides are TGTGCCAGCAGCGTGTCTGGCGGGGCGGGAGATACGCAGTATTTT.

This chain joins TRBV4-3 and TRBJ2-7, with 8 bases matching TRBD2. Germline loops: CDR1 LGHNA, CDR2 YSLEER. Trimming took 3 bases from V and 4 from J; bases not matched to a gene: 8. CDR3 length equals 15 residues. In DNA form, the CDR3 reads TGCGCCAGCAGCCAGGAGCGGGAGCCAGTATACGAGCAGTACTTC. Protein: CASSQEREPVYEQYF.

The J gene is TRBJ2-2, the V gene TRBV7-9; D is undetermined. In germline, CDR1 is SEHNR, CDR2 FQNEAQ (reference sequence). V lost 11 bases to trimming and J lost 6 bases, with 13 bases between them. This CDR3 has 12 residues. In DNA, the CDR3 is TGTGCCGGATTCCTCGTGGCCGGGGAGCTGTTTTTT. It is translated as CAGFLVAGELFF.

This chain uses TRBV28 with TRBJ2-3; D might be TRBD1 (5 bases). Between the trimmed V and J ends, which lost 5 bases and 2 bases, there was a span of 11 bases. The CDR3 is 14 amino acids. CDR1 and CDR2 (germline): MDHEN, SYDVKM. This chain's CDR3 is CASSTGLNTDTQYF. The CDR3 coding sequence is TGTGCCAGCAGTACAGGATTAAACACAGATACGCAGTATTTT.

The chain uses TRBV9 and TRBJ2-3; perhaps TRBD2 as D (6 bases). The CDR3 has 16 amino acids. Germline V gives CDR1 SGDLS, CDR2 YYNGEE. V was pared by 4 bases and J by 0 bases, with 15 bases between. This chain's CDR3 is CASSPHSGTSTDTQYF. CDR3 DNA sequence: TGTGCCAGCAGCCCACATAGCGGTACCAGCACAGATACGCAGTATTTT.

The chain couples TRBV7-9 to TRBJ2-5; D is undetermined. V lost 0 bases to trimming and J lost 1 base, with 3 bases between them. Germline V gene sequence: CDR1 SEHNR, CDR2 FQNEAQ (reference sequence). The CDR3 totals 13 residues. CDR3: CASSLAFQETQYF. The CDR3 DNA reads as TGTGCCAGCAGCTTAGCCTTCCAAGAGACCCAGTACTTC.

The chain combines TRBV7-9 with TRBJ2-7; no firm D call. The germline V gene encodes CDR1 SEHNR and CDR2 FQNEAQ (reference sequence). The germline V and J ends were trimmed by 5 bases and 1 base, with 12 bases remaining between them. The CDR3 totals 14 residues. In nucleotides, the CDR3 is TGTGCCAGCAGCCGAACTGAGTCATCCTACGAGCAGTACTTC. Residues: CASSRTESSYEQYF. Filled out from reference TRBV7-9 and TRBJ2-7, the complete variable domain reads DTGVSQNPRHKITKRGQNVTFRCDPISEHNRLYWYRQTLGQGPEFLTYFQNEAQLEKSRLLSDRFSAERPKGSFSTLEIQRTEQGDSAMYLCASSRTESSYEQYFGPGTRLTVT.